This T cell receptor beta chain was profiled in a study of shared T cell receptors in the human thymus. Produced via immunoSEQ multiplex PCR; TCRdb's table is partial and in-frame only. The sample lists hundreds of thousands of clones; around 87% were seen once. Germline CDR1 SNHLY, CDR2 FYNNEI. The trim removed 6 bases at V and 1 base at J, leaving 6 bases unmatched. The CDR3 sequence is 16 residues long. This sample also appeared in a second study, on human thymus T cells. From that second work: Thymus tissue was removed during corrective cardiac surgery. V and J gene usage appeared biased in thymic and blood repertoires. Related work found strong thymic repertoire overlap between unrelated individuals.

This TCR was sampled from a boy under three years old with a congenital heart defect. J is TRBJ2-3 and V is TRBV2; 11 bases are a match to TRBD2. The sequencing sample was made of thymocytes. The CDR3 loop is CASRDGLAGRTDTQYF. The CDR3 DNA sequence: TGTGCCAGCAGGGACGGACTAGCGGGTCGCACAGATACGCAGTATTTT. Looking up the rest from reference TRBV2 and TRBJ2-3 gives the full variable domain: EPEVTQTPSHQVTQMGQEVILRCVPISNHLYFYWYRQILGQKVEFLVSFYNNEISEKSEIFDDQFSVERPDGSNFTLKIRSTKLEDSAMYFCASRDGLAGRTDTQYFGPGTRLTVL.